One sample yielded the 19 T cell receptor beta chains listed below, sequenced in a study of read filtering for tumor transcriptome and immune sequencing. Molecular barcoded adaptors covering alpha/delta and beta/gamma chains were used on approximately 440 ng RNA. Using its own MiXCR run on the reads, TCRdb lists one record per CDR3 protein. The sample lists 35,000 to 45,000 distinct CDR3 sequences; roughly an eighth were seen once. Sequencing was carried out using a population of CD138-negative cells sorted from bone marrow. The receptors come from a donor aged 40 or older with multiple myeloma.

This clonotype was found many times. V is TRBV4-3 and J is TRBJ2-2; 11 nucleotides align to TRBD1. CDR3 size: 17 residues. V lost 4 bases and J lost 10; bases outside the gene matches: 14. The germline CDR1 and CDR2 sequences are LGHNA and YSLEER. The CDR3 coding sequence is TGCGCCAGCAGCCTAGGGACAGGGGGGATAGTACCGACGGAGCTGTTTTTT. Residues: CASSLGTGGIVPTELFF.

The gene calls are TRBV4-1 and TRBJ1-3; tentative D call: TRBD1 (6 bases). V dropped 3 bases and J dropped 4 bases, with 13 bases sitting between them. CDR1 and CDR2 from the germline V gene are MGHRA and YSYEKL. The length of the CDR3 is 15 residues. The DNA for the CDR3 is TGCGCCAGCAGCCATGATCTGGGGGGCGGAAACACCATATATTTT. Translation: CASSHDLGGGNTIYF.

With respect to this clonotype: Given a much more abundant clone one base away, this may be a read error. This chain links TRBV5-1 with TRBJ2-5; possibly TRBD2 for D (5 bases). The V gene's germline CDR1 is SGHRS and CDR2 YFSETQ. This CDR3 spans 13 amino acids. The CDR3 here is CASSFSSGETRYF. DNA of the CDR3: TGCGCCAGCAGCTTCTCTAGTGGGGAGACCCGGTACTTC. The full variable domain, rest sourced from reference TRBV5-1 and TRBJ2-5, is KAGVTQTPRYLIKTRGQQVTLSCSPISGHRSVSWYQQTPGQGLQFLFEYFSETQRNKGNFPGRFSGRQFSNSRSEMNVSTLELGDSALYLCASSFSSGETRYFGPGTRLLVL.

In its sample, this clonotype was seen many times. This rearrangement joins TRBV6-6 to TRBJ1-5, with D maybe TRBD1 (5 bases). Trimming stripped 4 bases from V and 4 bases from J, with 11 bases between. This CDR3 region has 14 residues. Germline V gene sequence: CDR1 MNHNY, CDR2 SVGAGI (reference sequence). CDR3 residues: CASSSQEGNQPQHF. The CDR3 DNA reads TGTGCCAGCAGTTCTCAGGAGGGGAATCAGCCCCAGCATTTT.

Ten or more counts support this clonotype. The V call is TRBV6-2 or TRBV6-3, the J call TRBJ2-1; 8 bases line up with TRBD2. In germline, CDR1 is MNHEY, CDR2 SVGEGT. V was clipped by 6 bases and J by 4 bases; unmatched bases: 8. The CDR3 is made up of 15 amino acids. CDR3 loop: CASRESGSWYNEQFF. Here the CDR3 DNA reads TGTGCCAGCAGAGAGAGCGGGAGTTGGTACAATGAGCAGTTCTTC.

This clonotype was counted many times. V is TRBV4-2 and J is TRBJ2-3; D may be TRBD1 or TRBD2 (5 bases each). Germline assignment: CDR1 LGHNA and CDR2 YNFKEQ. This CDR3 has 15 residues. V was cut by 0 bases and J by 4 bases, with 11 bases left in between. The DNA for the CDR3 is TGTGCCAGCAGCCAAGACAGGGACCGGGCAGATACGCAGTATTTT. Translation: CASSQDRDRADTQYF.

This clonotype was seen ten or more times. The chain is built from TRBV6-1 and TRBJ1-5; no clear D. Trimming pared 1 base from V and 4 bases from J, leaving 5 bases between. Looked up from germline, CDR1 is MNHNS and CDR2 is SASEGT. The length of the CDR3 is 13 residues. CDR3 region: CASSEERNQPQHF. Here the CDR3 DNA reads TGTGCCAGCAGTGAAGAGAGGAATCAGCCCCAGCATTTT.

This clonotype has a count of ten or more. The rearrangement joins TRBV11-2 to TRBJ1-1; 12 positions agree with TRBD1. Germline loops: CDR1 SGHAT, CDR2 FQNNGV. CDR3 length: 16 residues. Trimming took 1 base from V and 3 from J; bases not matched to a gene: 3. The CDR3 nucleotides read TGTGCCAGCAGCTTAGGGGACAGGGGGCGCGACACTGAAGCTTTCTTT. Protein: CASSLGDRGRDTEAFF.

This clonotype was detected ten times or more. The chain has TRBV10-3 and TRBJ2-2; D unclear. V was shortened by 6 bases and J by 4 bases, with 12 bases between the two germline ends. Germline assignment: CDR1 ENHRY and CDR2 SYGVKD. The CDR3 loop spans 14 amino acids. The chain's CDR3 is CAISPGLGTGELFF. As DNA, the CDR3 is TGTGCCATCAGCCCCGGATTAGGCACCGGGGAGCTGTTTTTT.

Concerning this clonotype itself: This could be a read error, since a much larger clone is one nucleotide away. This chain uses TRBV7-3 with TRBJ2-2; D is ambiguous. The germline V gene has CDR1 SGHTA and CDR2 FQGTGA. Trimming pared 5 bases from V and 10 bases from J, leaving 14 bases between. The CDR3 extends over 13 amino acids. The CDR3, as DNA: TGTGCCAGCAGCCCCCAGCCATACGAGGAGCTGTTTTTT. Encoded protein: CASSPQPYEELFF.

This clonotype was seen ten or more times. V and J are TRBV6-6 and TRBJ2-1; 12 bases fit TRBD2. This CDR3 spans 17 amino acids. V shed 0 bases, J shed 6 bases, and the junction held 6 bases outside the gene matches. From germline, CDR1 is MNHNY and CDR2 SVGAGI (reference sequence). CDR3 sequence (DNA): TGTGCCAGCAGTTACTCTCTAGCGGGAGGGCCGGGCAATGAGCAGTTCTTC. Its translation is CASSYSLAGGPGNEQFF.

Details on this clonotype: A much larger clone differs by one base, so this may be a read error. This chain links TRBV7-2 with TRBJ1-2, with 7 positions matching TRBD1. The V gene's germline CDR1 is SGHTA and CDR2 FQGNSA. The CDR3 has 15 residues. The CDR3 nucleotides are TGTGCCAGCAGCTCTTCCGGGACAGACAACTATGGCTACGCCTTC. Translating gives CASSSSGTDNYGYAF.

This clonotype has a count of ten or more. The V and J genes are TRBV5-5 and TRBJ2-1; TRBD2 is a possible D gene (6 bases). The V gene's germline CDR1 is SGHKS and CDR2 YYEKEE (reference sequence). V lost 4 bases and J 10 bases, leaving 15 bases between the germline ends. The CDR3 contains 13 residues. Here the CDR3 DNA reads TGTGCCAGCAGCATAGAACTACTAGCCGAGCAGTTCTTC. Encoded protein: CASSIELLAEQFF.

Points on this clonotype: A much larger clone is a single base away; this may be a read error. This chain connects TRBV11-2 to TRBJ2-5; 9 positions agree with TRBD2. The CDR3 extends over 18 amino acids. Germline values: CDR1 SGHAT, CDR2 FQNNGV. CDR3 nucleotide sequence: TGTGCCAACAGCTTACGAGGACTAGCGAATTGGGGTCAAGAGACCCAGTACTTC. Residues: CANSLRGLANWGQETQYF.

By share, this clonotype ranks as medium-sized. V usage is TRBV5-4 and J usage is TRBJ2-1; the match to TRBD1 covers 7 bases. J gave up 7 bases and V 0 bases, and 10 bases lay outside the gene matches. Germline-derived CDR1 and CDR2 are SGHNT and YYREEE (reference sequence). The CDR3 spans 16 residues. CDR3 sequence reads: CASSLADRAGANEQFF. CDR3 in DNA: TGTGCCAGCAGCTTGGCAGACAGGGCCGGGGCTAATGAGCAGTTCTTC.

This clonotype was recorded many times. The chain has TRBV6-2 or TRBV6-3 and TRBJ1-1; D ambiguous. V shed 2 bases and J shed 5 bases, with 12 bases lying between them. The CDR3 is made up of 14 amino acids. Per germline, CDR1 MNHEY and CDR2 SVGEGT. The DNA for the CDR3 is TGTGCCAGCAGTTACGTCTGGGGTCGGACTGAAGCTTTCTTT. It yields the protein CASSYVWGRTEAFF.

This clonotype appeared many times. The J gene is TRBJ1-5, the V gene TRBV27; D is unclear. Per germline, CDR1 MNHEY and CDR2 SMNVEV (reference sequence). The CDR3 contains 14 residues. Trimming took 2 bases from V and 5 from J, leaving 10 bases between them. The DNA of the CDR3 is TGTGCCAGCAGTTTAGGTGGATGGGATCAGCCCCAGCATTTT. This sequence encodes CASSLGGWDQPQHF.

This clonotype was counted at least ten times. The J gene is TRBJ2-1, the V gene TRBV29-1, with TRBD2 matching 9 bases. The CDR3 runs to 22 residues. V trimming: 4 bases; J trimming: 0 bases; junction bases outside the gene matches: 25. Looked up from germline, CDR1 is SQVTM and CDR2 is ANQGSEA. Here the CDR3 DNA reads TGCAGCGTTGTGTACCGAATTGGGACAGAGGGACTAGCTGAAAGCTCCTACAATGAGCAGTTCTTC. This gives the protein CSVVYRIGTEGLAESSYNEQFF.

This clonotype was detected ten times or more. The chain uses TRBV7-8 and TRBJ2-7, with D tentatively TRBD1 (5 bases). This CDR3 contains 17 residues. The ends were cut back, 5 bases at V and 1 base at J, with 21 bases in the middle. Germline CDR1 SGHVS, CDR2 FQNEAQ. The CDR3 coding sequence is TGTGCCAGCAGCCCCTTGGGCAGGGCGAAGTCTTCCTACGAGCAGTACTTC. Its protein is CASSPLGRAKSSYEQYF.